The 13 T cell receptor beta chains in this list originate from one sample, sequenced in a study of blood T cell repertoires in COVID-19. Some clones are missing from TCRdb's copy, which holds only in-frame ones; the method was immunoSEQ multiplex PCR. The sample has approximately 300,000 clones, roughly 83% seen once. Sequencing input: peripheral blood. These receptors were collected from a woman between 45 and 65 years old with acute or convalescent COVID-19.

V gene TRBV5-4 combines with J gene TRBJ2-3; TRBD2 aligns across 13 bases. Germline CDR1 reads SGHNT; CDR2 reads YYREEE (reference sequence). J was trimmed by 3 bases and V by 4 bases; bases with no gene match: 5. The CDR3 runs to 16 residues. CDR3 sequence reads: CASSRTSGRVTDTQYF. The DNA of the CDR3 is TGTGCCAGCAGCCGAACTAGCGGGAGGGTTACAGATACGCAGTATTTT.

The chain recombines TRBV7-9 with TRBJ2-7; D is undetermined. This CDR3 spans 12 amino acids. Between the trimmed V and J ends, which lost 2 bases and 5 bases, there was a span of 7 bases. Germline CDR1 is SEHNR and CDR2 is FQNEAQ (reference sequence). For the CDR3, the DNA is TGTGCCAGCAGCTTAAGTGCAGACGAGCAGTACTTC. Its translation: CASSLSADEQYF.

The chain employs TRBV11-2 and TRBJ1-4; the match to TRBD1 covers 9 bases. V dropped 5 bases and J dropped 8; count of bases not matched to a gene: 9. The germline CDR1 and CDR2 sequences are SGHAT and FQNNGV. The CDR3 totals 15 residues. For the CDR3, the DNA is TGTGCCAGCAGCCAGATGACAGGGGGAGAGGAAAAACTGTTTTTT. Its protein product is CASSQMTGGEEKLFF. The full variable domain, completed using reference TRBV11-2 and TRBJ1-4, is EAGVAQSPRYKIIEKRQSVAFWCNPISGHATLYWYQQILGQGPKLLIQFQNNGVVDDSQLPKDRFSAERLKGVDSTLKIQPAKLEDSAVYLCASSQMTGGEEKLFFGSGTQLSVL.

The V call is TRBV3-1 (or the pseudogene TRBV3-2), the J call TRBJ2-5; D gene ambiguous. CDR3 size: 14 residues. The V gene lost 0 bases and the J gene lost 3 bases, with 8 bases spanning the gap. Per germline, CDR1 LGHDT and CDR2 YNNKEL (reference sequence). DNA of the CDR3: TGTGCCAGCAGCCAAGATAACCAGAAAGAGACCCAGTACTTC. The encoded protein is CASSQDNQKETQYF.

This clone has just a few counts. The gene calls are TRBV24-1 and TRBJ1-1; D might be TRBD1 (5 bases). Germline V gene data show CDR1 as KGHDR and CDR2 as SFDVKD. The CDR3 covers 15 residues. The ends were cut back, 3 bases at V and 3 bases at J, with 13 bases in the middle. The DNA of the CDR3 is TGTGCCACCAGTGATCGCGGGGGTGGAGACACTGAAGCTTTCTTT. It specifies CATSDRGGGDTEAFF.

The rearrangement uses TRBV28 and TRBJ2-7; TRBD2 matches at 15 bases. V was pared by 0 bases and J by 3 bases, with 9 bases of the junction left unmatched. This CDR3 has 19 residues. Germline CDR1 reads MDHEN; CDR2 reads SYDVKM. The DNA of the CDR3 is TGTGCCAGCAGTTTATGGACACTGGGACTAGCGGGAGGAGTCTACGAGCAGTACTTC. Residues: CASSLWTLGLAGGVYEQYF.

This clone showed up just a few times. J is TRBJ2-7 and V is TRBV27; TRBD2 might be the D (6 bases). Germline CDR1 and CDR2: MNHEY and SMNVEV (reference sequence). CDR3 length: 15 residues. The ends were cut back, 6 bases at V and 3 bases at J, with 18 bases in the middle. Here the CDR3 DNA reads TGTGCCAGCAGACTGGGAATCTTAGCGGTCTACGAGCAGTACTTC. Its protein is CASRLGILAVYEQYF.

In DNA form, the CDR3 reads TGTGCCAGCAGTCATTCCTTCCGGGACAGGGTCAATGAGCAGTTCTTC. This translates into CASSHSFRDRVNEQFF. The chain recombines TRBV6-2 or TRBV6-3 with TRBJ2-1, with 9 bases lining up with TRBD1. From germline, CDR1 is MNHEY and CDR2 SVGEGT. V was clipped by 5 bases and J by 6 bases; unmatched bases: 11. The CDR3 runs 16 residues.

This chain uses TRBV3-1 (or the pseudogene TRBV3-2) with TRBJ1-2, with 7 nucleotides matching TRBD1. Germline values: CDR1 LGHDT, CDR2 YNNKEL (reference sequence). The CDR3 contains 13 residues. The J segment lost 8 bases and the V segment lost 4 bases, leaving 7 bases of the junction unmatched. CDR3 amino acids: CASSLQGFGGYTF. The CDR3 nucleotides are TGTGCCAGCAGCCTACAGGGGTTCGGGGGCTACACCTTC.

For the CDR3, the DNA is TGTGCCAGCAGCTTAGAAAACAGGGAGCAGTTCTTC. Translated, it gives CASSLENREQFF. The genes are TRBV7-8 and TRBJ2-1, with TRBD1 as a possible D gene (5 bases). From germline, CDR1 is SGHVS and CDR2 FQNEAQ. The CDR3 contains 12 residues. V was trimmed by 1 base and J by 10 bases, leaving 8 bases between them.

The chain is built from TRBV27 and TRBJ1-5; the D is unclear. Looked up from germline, CDR1 is MNHEY and CDR2 is SMNVEV (reference sequence). The CDR3 spans 14 residues. V shed 6 bases and J shed 2 bases, with 11 bases lying between them. As DNA, the CDR3 is TGTGCCAGCAGCTTCGACACGGGCAATCAGCCCCAGCATTTT. Translated: CASSFDTGNQPQHF.

The CDR3 loop is CAKQPGSRGADEQYF. DNA of the CDR3: TGTGCCAAGCAACCGGGGTCCCGGGGGGCCGACGAGCAGTACTTC. J is TRBJ2-7 and V is TRBV21-1; TRBD2 was called by the table and not checked on the DNA. TRBV21-1 corresponds to a pseudogene. The CDR3 has 15 amino acids.

This clone was detected only a few times. This chain links TRBV6-2 or TRBV6-3 with TRBJ1-5; D is perhaps TRBD1 (5 bases). CDR3 length: 14 amino acids. V dropped 2 bases and J dropped 6 bases, with 11 bases sitting between them. CDR1 MNHEY and CDR2 SVGEGT come from the germline V gene. This CDR3 reads CASSYRQGSQPQHF. CDR3 sequence (DNA): TGTGCCAGCAGTTACCGGCAGGGAAGTCAGCCCCAGCATTTT.